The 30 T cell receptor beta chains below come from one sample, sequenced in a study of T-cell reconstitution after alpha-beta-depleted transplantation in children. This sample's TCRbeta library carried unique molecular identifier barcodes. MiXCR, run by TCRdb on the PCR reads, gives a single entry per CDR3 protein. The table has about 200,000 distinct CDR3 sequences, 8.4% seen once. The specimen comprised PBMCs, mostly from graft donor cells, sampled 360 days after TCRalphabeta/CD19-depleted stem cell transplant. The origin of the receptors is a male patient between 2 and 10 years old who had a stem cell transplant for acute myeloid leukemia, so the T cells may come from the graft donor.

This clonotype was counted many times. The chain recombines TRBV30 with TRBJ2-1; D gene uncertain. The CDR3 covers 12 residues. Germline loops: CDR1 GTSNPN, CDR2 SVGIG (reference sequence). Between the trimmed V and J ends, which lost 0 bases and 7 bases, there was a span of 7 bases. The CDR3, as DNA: TGTGCCTGGAGTGTAGGTCAAAATGAGCAGTTCTTC. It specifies CAWSVGQNEQFF.

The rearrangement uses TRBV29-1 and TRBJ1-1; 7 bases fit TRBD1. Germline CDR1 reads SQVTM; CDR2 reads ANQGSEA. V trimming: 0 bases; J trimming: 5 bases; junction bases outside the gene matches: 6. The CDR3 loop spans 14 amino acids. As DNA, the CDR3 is TGCAGCGTTGAAGAATCCAGGGGGGATACTGAAGCTTTCTTT. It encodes CSVEESRGDTEAFF. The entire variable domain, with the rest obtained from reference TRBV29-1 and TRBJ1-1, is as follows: SAVISQKPSRDICQRGTSLTIQCQVDSQVTMMFWYRQQPGQSLTLIATANQGSEATYESGFVIDKFPISRPNLTFSTLTVSNMSPEDSSIYLCSVEESRGDTEAFFGQGTRLTVV.

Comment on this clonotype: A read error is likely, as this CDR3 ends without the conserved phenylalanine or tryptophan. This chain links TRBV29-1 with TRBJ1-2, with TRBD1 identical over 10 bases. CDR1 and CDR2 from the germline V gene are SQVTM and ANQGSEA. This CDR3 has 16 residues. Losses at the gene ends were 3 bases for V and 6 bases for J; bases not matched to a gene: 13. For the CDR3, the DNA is TGCAGCGTTGATAGGGACAGGGGCCGGGGCTATCATGGCTACACCTAC. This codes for CSVDRDRGRGYHGYTY.

As DNA, the CDR3 is TGTGCTAGCACCGCCGGCTTGAACACTGAAGCTTTCTTT. This sequence encodes CASTAGLNTEAFF. The chain recombines TRBV12-5 with TRBJ1-1, with D uncertain. CDR1 and CDR2 from the germline V gene are LGHNT and FRNRAP. Trimming cost V 9 bases and J 0 bases, with 11 bases left between them. The CDR3 loop spans 13 amino acids.

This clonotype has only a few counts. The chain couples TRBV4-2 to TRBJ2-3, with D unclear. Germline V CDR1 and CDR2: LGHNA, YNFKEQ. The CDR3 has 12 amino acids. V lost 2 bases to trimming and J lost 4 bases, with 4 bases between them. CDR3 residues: CASSQPPDTQYF. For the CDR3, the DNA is TGTGCCAGCAGCCAACCCCCAGATACGCAGTATTTT.

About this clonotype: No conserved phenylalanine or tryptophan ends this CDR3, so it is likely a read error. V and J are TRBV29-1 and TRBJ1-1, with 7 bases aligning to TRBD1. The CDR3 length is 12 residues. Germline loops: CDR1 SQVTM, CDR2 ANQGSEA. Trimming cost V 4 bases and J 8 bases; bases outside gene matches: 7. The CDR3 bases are TGCAGCGTTGGAAAAGACAGGGTAGAAGCTTTCTTA. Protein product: CSVGKDRVEAFL.

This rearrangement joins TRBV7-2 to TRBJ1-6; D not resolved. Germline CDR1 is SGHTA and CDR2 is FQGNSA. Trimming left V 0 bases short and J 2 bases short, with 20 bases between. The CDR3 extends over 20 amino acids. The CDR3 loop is CASSLAKRGAETTYNSPLHF. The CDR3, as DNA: TGTGCCAGCAGCTTAGCGAAAAGAGGTGCGGAGACGACCTATAATTCACCCCTCCACTTT. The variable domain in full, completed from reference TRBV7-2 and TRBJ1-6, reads GAGVSQSPSNKVTEKGKDVELRCDPISGHTALYWYRQSLGQGLEFLIYFQGNSAPDKSGLPSDRFSAERTGGSVSTLTIQRTQQEDSAVYLCASSLAKRGAETTYNSPLHFGNGTRLTVT.

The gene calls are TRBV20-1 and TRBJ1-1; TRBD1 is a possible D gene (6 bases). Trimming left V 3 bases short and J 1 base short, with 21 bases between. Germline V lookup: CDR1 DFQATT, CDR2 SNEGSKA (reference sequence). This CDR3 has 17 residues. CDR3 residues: CSARNLLKQGTNTEAFF. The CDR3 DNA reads TGCAGTGCTAGGAACCTATTAAAACAGGGTACGAACACTGAAGCTTTCTTT.

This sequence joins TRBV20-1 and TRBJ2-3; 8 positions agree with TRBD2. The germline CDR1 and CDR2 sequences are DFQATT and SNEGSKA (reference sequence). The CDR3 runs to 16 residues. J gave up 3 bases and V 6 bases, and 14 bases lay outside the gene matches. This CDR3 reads CSAPGLAVLGTDTQYF. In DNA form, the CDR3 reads TGCAGTGCCCCCGGACTAGCCGTCCTTGGGACAGATACGCAGTATTTT.

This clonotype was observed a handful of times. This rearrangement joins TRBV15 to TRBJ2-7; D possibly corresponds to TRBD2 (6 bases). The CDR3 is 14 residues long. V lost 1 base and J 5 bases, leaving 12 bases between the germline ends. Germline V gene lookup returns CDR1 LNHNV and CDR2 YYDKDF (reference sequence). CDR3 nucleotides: TGTGCCACCAGCAGAGTAAGACTAGACGACGAGCAGTACTTC. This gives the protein CATSRVRLDDEQYF.

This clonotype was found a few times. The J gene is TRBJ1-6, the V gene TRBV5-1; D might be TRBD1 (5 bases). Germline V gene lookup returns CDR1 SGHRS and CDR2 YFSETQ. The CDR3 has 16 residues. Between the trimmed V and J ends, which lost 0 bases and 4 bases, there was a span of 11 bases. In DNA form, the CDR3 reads TGCGCCAGCAGCTTGGAGGGAACAGGTTATAATTCACCCCTCCACTTT. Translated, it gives CASSLEGTGYNSPLHF.

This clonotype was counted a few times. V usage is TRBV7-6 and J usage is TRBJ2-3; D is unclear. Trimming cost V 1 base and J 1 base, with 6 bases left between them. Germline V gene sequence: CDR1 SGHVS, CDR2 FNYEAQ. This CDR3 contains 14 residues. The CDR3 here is CASSLEVRTDTQYF. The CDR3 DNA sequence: TGTGCCAGCAGCTTAGAGGTTCGCACAGATACGCAGTATTTT.

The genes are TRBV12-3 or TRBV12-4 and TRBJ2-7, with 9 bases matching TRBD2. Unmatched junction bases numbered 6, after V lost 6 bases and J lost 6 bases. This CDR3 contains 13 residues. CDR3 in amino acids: CASRKGLAGEQYV. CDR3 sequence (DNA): TGTGCCAGCAGGAAGGGACTAGCTGGCGAGCAGTACGTC.

CDR3 amino acids: CASTVGSGELFF. The CDR3 DNA follows: TGTGCCAGCACCGTCGGCTCCGGGGAGCTGTTTTTT. The genes are TRBV12-3 or TRBV12-4 and TRBJ2-2; D is unresolved. CDR3 length: 12 residues. V lost 7 bases, J lost 6 bases, and 9 bases lay in between.

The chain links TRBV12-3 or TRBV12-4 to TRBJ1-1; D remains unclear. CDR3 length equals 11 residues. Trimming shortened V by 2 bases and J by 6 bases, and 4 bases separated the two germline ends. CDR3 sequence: CASSLFSEAFF. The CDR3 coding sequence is TGTGCCAGCAGTTTATTTTCTGAAGCTTTCTTT.

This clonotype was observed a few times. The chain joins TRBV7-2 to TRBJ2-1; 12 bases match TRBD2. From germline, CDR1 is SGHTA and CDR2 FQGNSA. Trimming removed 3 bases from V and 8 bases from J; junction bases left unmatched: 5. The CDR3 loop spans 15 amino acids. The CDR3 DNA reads TGTGCCAGCAGCTTCTTGACTAGCGGGAGAGATGAGCAGTTCTTC. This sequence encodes CASSFLTSGRDEQFF.

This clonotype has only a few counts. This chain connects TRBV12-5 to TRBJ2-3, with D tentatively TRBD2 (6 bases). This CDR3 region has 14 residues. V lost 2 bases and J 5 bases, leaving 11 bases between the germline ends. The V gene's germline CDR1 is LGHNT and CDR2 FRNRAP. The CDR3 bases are TGTGCTAGTGGTTTGCCCCGGGGGAGAGATACGCAGTATTTT. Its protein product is CASGLPRGRDTQYF.

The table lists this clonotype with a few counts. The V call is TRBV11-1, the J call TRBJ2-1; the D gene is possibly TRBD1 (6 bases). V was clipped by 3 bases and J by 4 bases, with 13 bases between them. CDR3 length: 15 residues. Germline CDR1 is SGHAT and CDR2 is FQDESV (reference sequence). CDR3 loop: CASSFGQPHYNEQFF. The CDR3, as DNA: TGTGCCAGCAGCTTTGGACAGCCTCATTACAATGAGCAGTTCTTC. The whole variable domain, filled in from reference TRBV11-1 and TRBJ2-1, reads EAEVAQSPRYKITEKSQAVAFWCDPISGHATLYWYRQILGQGPELLVQFQDESVVDDSQLPKDRFSAERLKGVDSTLKIQPAELGDSAMYLCASSFGQPHYNEQFFGPGTRLTVL.

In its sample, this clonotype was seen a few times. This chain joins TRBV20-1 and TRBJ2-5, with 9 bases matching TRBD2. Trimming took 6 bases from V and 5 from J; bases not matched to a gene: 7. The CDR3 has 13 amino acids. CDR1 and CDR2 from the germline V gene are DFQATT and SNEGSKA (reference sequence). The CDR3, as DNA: TGCAGTGCCATCGGGACTAGCCGGGAGACCCAGTACTTC. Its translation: CSAIGTSRETQYF.

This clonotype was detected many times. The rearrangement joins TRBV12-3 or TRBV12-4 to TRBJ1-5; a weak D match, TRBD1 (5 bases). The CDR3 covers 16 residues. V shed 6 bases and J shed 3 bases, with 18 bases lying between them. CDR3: CASRLTLREANQPQHF. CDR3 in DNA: TGTGCCAGCAGATTAACCCTCAGGGAAGCCAATCAGCCCCAGCATTTT.

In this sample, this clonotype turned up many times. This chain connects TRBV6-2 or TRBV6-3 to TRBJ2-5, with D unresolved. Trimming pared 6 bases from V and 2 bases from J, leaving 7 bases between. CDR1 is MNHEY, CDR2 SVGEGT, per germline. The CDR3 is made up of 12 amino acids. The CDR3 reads CASSYGQETQYF. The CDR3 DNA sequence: TGTGCCAGCAGCTACGGGCAAGAGACCCAGTACTTC.

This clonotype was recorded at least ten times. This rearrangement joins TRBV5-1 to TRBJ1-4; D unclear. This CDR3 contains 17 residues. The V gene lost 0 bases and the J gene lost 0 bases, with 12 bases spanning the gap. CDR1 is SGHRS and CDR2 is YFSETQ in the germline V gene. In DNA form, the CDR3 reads TGCGCCAGCAGCTTGGTCGGACGGGGAGCAACTAATGAAAAACTGTTTTTT. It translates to CASSLVGRGATNEKLFF.

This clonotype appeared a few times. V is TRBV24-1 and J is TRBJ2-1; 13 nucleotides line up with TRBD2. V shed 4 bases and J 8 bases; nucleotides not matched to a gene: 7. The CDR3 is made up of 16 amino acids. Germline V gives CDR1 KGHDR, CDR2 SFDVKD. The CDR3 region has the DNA TGTGCCACCAGTGACCCGACTAGCGGGAGGACCGATGAGCAGTTCTTC. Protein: CATSDPTSGRTDEQFF.

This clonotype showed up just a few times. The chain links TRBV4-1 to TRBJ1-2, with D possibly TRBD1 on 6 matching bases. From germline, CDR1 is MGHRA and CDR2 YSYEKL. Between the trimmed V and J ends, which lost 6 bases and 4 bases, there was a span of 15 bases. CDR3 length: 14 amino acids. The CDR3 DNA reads TGCGCCAGCAGTCCGCGGACAGCCTTCTATGGCTACACCTTC. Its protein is CASSPRTAFYGYTF.

In nucleotides, the CDR3 is TGTGCCAGCAGCATGGGTCAGAGAACCCAAGAGACCCAGTACTTC. The encoded protein is CASSMGQRTQETQYF. The gene calls are TRBV7-2 and TRBJ2-5; D gene ambiguous. V gave up 5 bases and J gave up 1 base, with 14 bases separating them. Germline CDR1 reads SGHTA; CDR2 reads FQGNSA. The length of the CDR3 is 15 residues. Supplemented by reference TRBV7-2 and TRBJ2-5, the full variable domain reads GAGVSQSPSNKVTEKGKDVELRCDPISGHTALYWYRQSLGQGLEFLIYFQGNSAPDKSGLPSDRFSAERTGGSVSTLTIQRTQQEDSAVYLCASSMGQRTQETQYFGPGTRLLVL.

The CDR3 region is CASSYPHRTIMNTEAFF. The CDR3 DNA sequence: TGTGCCAGCAGTTACCCTCATCGGACAATCATGAACACTGAAGCTTTCTTT. V usage is TRBV6-5 and J usage is TRBJ1-1; possibly TRBD1 for D (5 bases). Germline lookup yields CDR1 MNHEY and CDR2 SVGAGI. The CDR3 runs 17 residues. V gave up 2 bases and J gave up 0 bases, with 16 bases separating them.

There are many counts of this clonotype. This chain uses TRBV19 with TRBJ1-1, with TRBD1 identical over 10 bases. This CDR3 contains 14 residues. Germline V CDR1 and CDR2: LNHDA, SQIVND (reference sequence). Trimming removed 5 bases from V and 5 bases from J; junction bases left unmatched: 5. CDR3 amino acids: CASSSRTGGTEAFF. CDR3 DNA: TGTGCCAGTAGTTCGCGGACAGGGGGGACTGAAGCTTTCTTT.

CDR3 bases: TGTGCCACCTCCGGGATATACTACGAGCAGTACTTC. Translating it yields CATSGIYYEQYF. This chain connects TRBV10-3 to TRBJ2-7; the D gene is possibly TRBD2 (5 bases). The CDR3 totals 12 residues. Germline assignment: CDR1 ENHRY and CDR2 SYGVKD. The V gene lost 10 bases and the J gene lost 3 bases, with 13 bases spanning the gap.

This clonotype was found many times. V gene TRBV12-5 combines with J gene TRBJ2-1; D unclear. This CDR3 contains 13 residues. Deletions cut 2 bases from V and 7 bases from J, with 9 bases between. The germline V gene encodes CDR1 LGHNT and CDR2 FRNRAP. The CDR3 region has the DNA TGTGCTAGTGGTTTGTACAGTACTAATGAGCAGTTCTTC. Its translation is CASGLYSTNEQFF.

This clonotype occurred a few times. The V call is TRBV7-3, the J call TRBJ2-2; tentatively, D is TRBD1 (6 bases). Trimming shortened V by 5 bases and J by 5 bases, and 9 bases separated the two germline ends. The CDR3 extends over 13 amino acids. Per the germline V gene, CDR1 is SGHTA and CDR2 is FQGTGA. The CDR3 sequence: CASSGTGTGELFF. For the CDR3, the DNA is TGTGCCAGCAGCGGAACAGGGACCGGGGAGCTGTTTTTT.